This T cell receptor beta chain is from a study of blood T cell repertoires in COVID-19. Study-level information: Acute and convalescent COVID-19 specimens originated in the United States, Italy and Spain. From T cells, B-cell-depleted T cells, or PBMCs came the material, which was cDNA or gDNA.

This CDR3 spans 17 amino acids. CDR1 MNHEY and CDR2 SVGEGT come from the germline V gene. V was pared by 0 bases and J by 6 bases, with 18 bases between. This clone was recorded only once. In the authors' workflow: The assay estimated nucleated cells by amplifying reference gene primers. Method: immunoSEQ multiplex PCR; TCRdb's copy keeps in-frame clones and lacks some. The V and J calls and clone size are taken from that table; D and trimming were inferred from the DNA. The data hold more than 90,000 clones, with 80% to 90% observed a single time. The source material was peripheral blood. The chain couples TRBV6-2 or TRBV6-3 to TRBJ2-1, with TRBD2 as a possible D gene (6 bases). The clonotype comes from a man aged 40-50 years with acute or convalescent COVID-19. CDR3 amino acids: CASSYSMRGSFSNEQFF. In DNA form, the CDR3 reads TGTGCCAGCAGTTACTCGATGCGGGGTAGCTTCTCCAATGAGCAGTTCTTC.